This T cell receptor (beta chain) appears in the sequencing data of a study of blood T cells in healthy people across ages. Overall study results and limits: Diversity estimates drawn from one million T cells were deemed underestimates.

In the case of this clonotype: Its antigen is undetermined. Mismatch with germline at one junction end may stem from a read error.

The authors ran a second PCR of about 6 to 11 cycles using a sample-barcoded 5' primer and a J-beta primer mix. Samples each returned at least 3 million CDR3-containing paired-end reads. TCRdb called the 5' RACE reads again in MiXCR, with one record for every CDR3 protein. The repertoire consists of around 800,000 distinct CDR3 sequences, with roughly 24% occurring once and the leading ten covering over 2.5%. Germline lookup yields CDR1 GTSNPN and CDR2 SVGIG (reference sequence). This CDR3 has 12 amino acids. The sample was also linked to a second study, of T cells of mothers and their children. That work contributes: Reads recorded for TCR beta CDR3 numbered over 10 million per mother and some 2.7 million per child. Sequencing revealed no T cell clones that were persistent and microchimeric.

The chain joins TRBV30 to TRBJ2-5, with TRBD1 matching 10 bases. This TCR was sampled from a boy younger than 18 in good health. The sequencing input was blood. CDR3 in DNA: TGTGCCGTAGGGACAGGGGACGAGACCCAGTGCTTC. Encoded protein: CAVGTGDETQCF.